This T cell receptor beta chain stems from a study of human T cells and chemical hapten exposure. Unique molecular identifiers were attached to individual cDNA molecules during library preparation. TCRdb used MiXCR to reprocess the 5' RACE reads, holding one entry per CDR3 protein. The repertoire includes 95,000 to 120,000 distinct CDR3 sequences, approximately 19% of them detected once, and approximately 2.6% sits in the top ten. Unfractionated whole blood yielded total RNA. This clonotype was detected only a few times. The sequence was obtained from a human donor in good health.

CDR3 loop: CASSSILGLGTGELFF. CDR3 DNA sequence: TGTGCCAGCAGTTCCATCTTGGGGCTGGGGACCGGGGAGCTGTTTTTT. The rearrangement joins TRBV28 to TRBJ2-2; a possible D gene is TRBD1 (5 bases). Germline CDR1 is MDHEN and CDR2 is SYDVKM. V shed 4 bases and J shed 5 bases, with 17 bases lying between them. The CDR3 runs to 16 residues.